The clone carrying this T cell receptor beta chain occurred a few times. The antigen remains unidentified. The data were taken from a study of cytomegalovirus exposure and HLA in healthy donors. Overall study context: Drawn from HLA-typed donors, around 85 million unique TCRs were held in an early data release. Study findings and constraints: Accurate prediction of most subjects' HLA-A and HLA-B alleles from TCR beta sequences was reported. A later examination showed that TCR association rates differed by HLA locus, with DRB1 most and HLA-C fewest. Reports showed the classifier diagnosing cytomegalovirus status with high specificity and sensitivity.

Trimming at V came to 2 bases and at J to 5 bases, leaving 7 bases not matched to a gene. This CDR3 contains 15 residues. Germline-derived CDR1 and CDR2 are MNHEY and SMNVEV (reference sequence). Amplification used 60 Vbeta primers and 13 Jbeta primers. Measured with immunoSEQ multiplex PCR; TCRdb has only the in-frame clones, and not every one. Seen here are 110,000 or so clones, around 15% observed once, and the top ten hold around 0.83%. The material sequenced was PBMCs. This clonotype was sampled from a female donor in good health and CMV-seronegative. This chain links TRBV27 with TRBJ2-7, with 9 bases lining up with TRBD2. The CDR3 DNA is TGTGCCAGCAGTTTAAAGGGCGGGAGGGTCGACGAGCAGTACTTC. Its protein product is CASSLKGGRVDEQYF.